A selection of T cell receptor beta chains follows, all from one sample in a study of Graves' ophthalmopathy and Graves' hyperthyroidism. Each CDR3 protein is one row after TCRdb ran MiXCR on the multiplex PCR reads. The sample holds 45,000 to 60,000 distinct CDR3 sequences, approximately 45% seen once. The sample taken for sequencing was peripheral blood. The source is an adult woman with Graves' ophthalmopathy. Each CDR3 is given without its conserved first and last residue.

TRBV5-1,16,ASSPGTSGRLGTDTQY
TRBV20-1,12,SGGASIYGQPQH
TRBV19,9,ASSIRGEAF
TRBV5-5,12,ASSFSGTHYEQY
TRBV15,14,ATSSQLGAGESEQY
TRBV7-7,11,ASSKLTAGELF
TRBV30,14,AWSVGTGGVADTQY
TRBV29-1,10,SVEGFGNIQY
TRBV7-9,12,ASSLRDYNSPLH
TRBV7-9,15,ASSLGGSLASYNEQF
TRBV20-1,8,SARAETQY
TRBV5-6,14,ASSLGSGTVQETQY
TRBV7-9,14,ASSRRDRGNYNEQF
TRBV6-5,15,ASNPRQGRSGANVLT
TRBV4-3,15,ASSRQSLGQGTETQY
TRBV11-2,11,ASGAGTTDEQF
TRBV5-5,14,ASSLALAGGQETQY
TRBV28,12,ASSSTGEEETQY